The text below deals with one T cell receptor beta chain. Its antigen is not known. This entry belongs to a study of radiotherapy plus CTLA-4 blockade in lung cancer. Study results and limitations: Increased serum interferon-beta after radiation also reportedly predicted response strongly. An expansion of tumor-derived TCR clones occurred in blood after radiotherapy plus ipilimumab.

Germline CDR1 and CDR2: KGHSH and LQKENI. CDR3 length equals 14 residues. V gave up 5 bases and J gave up 5 bases; unmatched junction bases: 6. TCRdb keeps only in-frame clones here, not all; method: immunoSEQ multiplex PCR. The sample consists of under 50,000 clones, 65% to 90% of them appearing once. The source material was peripheral blood, sampled from a patient treated with radiotherapy plus ipilimumab. This chain links TRBV18 with TRBJ2-3; 8 bases are a match to TRBD1. This TCR was recovered from a human donor with non-small cell lung cancer whose response to radiotherapy plus ipilimumab could not be evaluated. In nucleotides, the CDR3 is TGTGCCAGCTCATCGCAGGGGGCTAGAGATACGCAGTATTTT. This gives the protein CASSSQGARDTQYF. Based on the CDR3 plus reference TRBV18 and TRBJ2-3, the full variable domain is NAGVMQNPRHLVRRRGQEARLRCSPMKGHSHVYWYRQLPEEGLKFMVYLQKENIIDESGMPKERFSAEFPKEGPSILRIQQVVRGDSAAYFCASSSQGARDTQYFGPGTRLTVL.